One T cell receptor beta chain is described in this entry. Its target is not known. This specimen comes from a study of T cells after yellow fever vaccination. On the study more broadly: SMART-Seq v4 Ultra Low Input prepared libraries from low-cell fractions. The study's findings and limits: Post-booster samples contained most primary-vaccination clones (about 95% CD4, roughly 88% CD8). Repertoires sorted by FACS could include abundant clonotypes that are contaminants from the bulk population.

For TCR, cDNA came from 5'RACE template switching, which added a universal primer site and UMIs. Each CDR3 protein gets one entry after TCRdb re-called the 5' RACE reads with MiXCR. The sample holds under 600,000 distinct CDR3 sequences, 21% seen once. The CDR3 runs to 14 residues. Germline V CDR1 and CDR2: LGHNA, YSLEER. V dropped 2 bases and J dropped 10 bases, with 12 bases sitting between them. The sample here was PBMCs, taken 20 to 25 days after the first yellow fever vaccination. The origin of this receptor is a man younger than 35 who received the YFV17D yellow fever vaccine. V is TRBV4-3 and J is TRBJ1-6; possible D gene TRBD1, 6 bases. CDR3 nucleotide sequence: TGCGCCAGCAGCCAACATAGGGGGGAATCACCCCTCCACTTT. Protein product: CASSQHRGESPLHF.